A single sample is the source of the 31 T cell receptor beta chains below, sequenced in a study of identical twins' blood T cells. TCRdb reprocessed the 5' RACE reads via MiXCR and lists one record per CDR3 protein. The table records a few hundred thousand distinct CDR3 sequences, roughly 27% of them present only once. The material sequenced was PBMCs. These receptors originate from a woman between 18 and 55 years old in good health.

V usage is TRBV20-1 and J usage is TRBJ2-7; 7 bases align to TRBD2. The ends lost 1 base at V and 0 bases at J; junction bases unmatched: 3. Germline V gene lookup returns CDR1 DFQATT and CDR2 SNEGSKA (reference sequence). The CDR3 covers 14 residues. The CDR3 loop reads CSARGTRVSYEQYF. The CDR3 nucleotides are TGCAGTGCTAGAGGGACTAGAGTCTCCTACGAGCAGTACTTC.

This clonotype was seen more than once but under ten times. One end of the junction fails to match germline, which may point to a read error. The J gene is TRBJ2-5, the V gene TRBV20-1; D is ambiguous. The CDR3 is 11 amino acids. Germline CDR1 reads DFQATT; CDR2 reads SNEGSKA (reference sequence). In nucleotides, the CDR3 is TGCAGTGCTAGAGGAACACGAACCCATTACTTC. This encodes CSARGTRTHYF.

This clonotype was seen a handful of times. V is TRBV20-1 and J is TRBJ1-5; 7 bases are a match to TRBD1. Germline CDR1 reads DFQATT; CDR2 reads SNEGSKA (reference sequence). V lost 5 bases, J lost 5 bases, and 6 bases stayed unmatched. The CDR3 is made up of 13 amino acids. In DNA, the CDR3 is TGCAGTGCTCTACAGGGGTTCGATCAGCCCCAGCATTTT. This codes for CSALQGFDQPQHF.

V usage is TRBV6-1 and J usage is TRBJ2-2; no reliable D call. The V and J ends lost 1 base and 2 bases respectively, with 5 bases between them. The CDR3 runs 14 residues. The germline CDR1 and CDR2 sequences are MNHNS and SASEGT. CDR3 DNA: TGTGCCAGCAGTGAAGGACCCAACACCGGGGAGCTGTTTTTT. Residues: CASSEGPNTGELFF.

Turning to this clonotype: A much larger clone differs by one base, so this may be a read error. The rearrangement uses TRBV20-1 and TRBJ1-2; TRBD1 matches 11 bases. Germline CDR1 and CDR2: DFQATT and SNEGSKA (reference sequence). This CDR3 contains 12 residues. V lost 8 bases, J lost 5 bases, and 4 bases stayed unmatched. CDR3 region: CSTGDRGYGYTF. CDR3 bases: TGCAGTACTGGGGACAGGGGGTATGGCTACACCTTC.

V usage is TRBV27 and J usage is TRBJ2-2; the match to TRBD2 covers 12 bases. CDR1 is MNHEY and CDR2 is SMNVEV in the germline V gene (reference sequence). Trimming took 5 bases from V and 3 from J; bases not matched to a gene: 4. This CDR3 contains 16 residues. CDR3 in amino acids: CASSQRLAGDTGELFF. CDR3 DNA: TGTGCCAGCAGTCAAAGACTAGCGGGAGACACCGGGGAGCTGTTTTTT.

The rearrangement uses TRBV20-1 and TRBJ1-2; no firm D call. Trimming took off 4 bases at V and 8 bases at J, with 14 bases between the two ends. Germline V lookup: CDR1 DFQATT, CDR2 SNEGSKA (reference sequence). The CDR3 covers 12 residues. CDR3 DNA: TGCAGTGCTATCGGCACGAGGTCCGGCTACACCTTC. Translation gives CSAIGTRSGYTF.

A note on this clonotype: A read error may account for a junction end that differs from germline. The chain links TRBV5-1 to TRBJ1-1; weak D call: TRBD1 (6 bases). The CDR3 contains 15 residues. Germline V gives CDR1 SGHRS, CDR2 YFSETQ. The CDR3: CACSTGGALNTEAFF. Written as DNA, the CDR3 is TGCGCCTGCAGCACTGGGGGGGCCCTGAACACTGAAGCTTTCTTT.

This clonotype was seen more than once but under ten times. The V call is TRBV5-1, the J call TRBJ1-1, with D unresolved. Trimming shortened V by 4 bases and J by 5 bases, and 18 bases separated the two germline ends. CDR1 and CDR2 (germline): SGHRS, YFSETQ. The CDR3 loop spans 15 amino acids. The CDR3 sequence: CASSADGRGRTEAFF. The CDR3 DNA reads as TGCGCCAGCAGCGCTGATGGACGGGGTAGGACTGAAGCTTTCTTT.

This clonotype was recorded at least ten times. The chain has TRBV12-3 or TRBV12-4 and TRBJ1-2; TRBD1 agrees at 8 bases. This CDR3 region has 14 residues. V gave up 6 bases and J gave up 2 bases; unmatched junction bases: 5. The CDR3 DNA reads TGTGCCAGCAGCGGGACAGGTCCCAACTATGGCTACACCTTC. It yields the protein CASSGTGPNYGYTF.

This clonotype was counted between two and nine times. V gene TRBV5-6 combines with J gene TRBJ1-6; a weak D match, TRBD1 (5 bases). V was trimmed by 5 bases and J by 8 bases, leaving 17 bases between them. This CDR3 comprises 15 residues. Germline values: CDR1 SGHDT, CDR2 YYEEEE. CDR3 in amino acids: CASSFSGTGDSPLHF. The CDR3 DNA sequence: TGTGCCAGCAGTTTCTCCGGGACGGGGGATTCACCCCTCCACTTT.

V is TRBV5-6 and J is TRBJ2-7; D is perhaps TRBD1 (6 bases). The CDR3 is made up of 17 amino acids. CDR1 is SGHDT and CDR2 is YYEEEE in the germline V gene. Trimming pared 5 bases from V and 6 bases from J, leaving 27 bases between. CDR3 sequence (DNA): TGTGCCAGCAGTTTACCGGACAGTGAGGACCCTACTGGCGAGCAGTACTTC. It specifies CASSLPDSEDPTGEQYF. Based on the CDR3 plus reference TRBV5-6 and TRBJ2-7, the full variable domain is DAGVTQSPTHLIKTRGQQVTLRCSPKSGHDTVSWYQQALGQGPQFIFQYYEEEERQRGNFPDRFSGHQFPNYSSELNVNALLLGDSALYLCASSLPDSEDPTGEQYFGPGTRLTVT.

V gene TRBV29-1 combines with J gene TRBJ1-2; no firm D call. This CDR3 spans 10 amino acids. Germline CDR1 SQVTM, CDR2 ANQGSEA. The V gene lost 6 bases and the J gene lost 10 bases, with 12 bases spanning the gap. CDR3 nucleotides: TGCAGCGTCGAAAGGTCCATCTACACCTTC. This sequence encodes CSVERSIYTF.

The V call is TRBV2, the J call TRBJ2-7; D may be TRBD1 (5 bases). Germline V gene sequence: CDR1 SNHLY, CDR2 FYNNEI. The CDR3 is 13 residues long. The V and J ends lost 7 bases and 4 bases respectively, with 14 bases between them. CDR3 in DNA: TGTGCCAGCATGCTCAGGGAAGGGTACGAGCAGTACTTC. It codes for CASMLREGYEQYF.

This clonotype showed up many times. J is TRBJ2-1 and V is TRBV20-1; 12 bases are a match to TRBD2. The CDR3 length is 14 residues. Trimming cost V 4 bases and J 6 bases; bases outside gene matches: 4. Per germline, CDR1 DFQATT and CDR2 SNEGSKA (reference sequence). The CDR3 DNA follows: TGCAGTGCTACGGGACTAGCGGGTATCAATGAGCAGTTCTTC. Its translation is CSATGLAGINEQFF.

This clonotype was counted a few times. The rearrangement joins TRBV7-2 to TRBJ1-1; maybe TRBD1 (5 bases). Looked up from germline, CDR1 is SGHTA and CDR2 is FQGNSA. The CDR3 is 14 residues long. Trimming removed 6 bases at V and 4 bases at J, with 15 bases between. The CDR3 nucleotides read TGTGCCAGCAGACGTACCGGGACGGGCACTGAAGCTTTCTTT. Protein: CASRRTGTGTEAFF.

This chain links TRBV4-1 with TRBJ2-2; 7 bases align to TRBD2. Germline V lookup: CDR1 MGHRA, CDR2 YSYEKL. V trimming: 2 bases; J trimming: 5 bases; junction bases outside the gene matches: 5. CDR3 length: 15 amino acids. In DNA, the CDR3 is TGCGCCAGCAGCCAATCGCCCGGGGGGACCGGGGAGCTGTTTTTT. It translates to CASSQSPGGTGELFF.

The chain joins TRBV20-1 to TRBJ1-5; D might be TRBD1 (6 bases). The CDR3 sequence is 14 residues long. The V gene lost 4 bases and the J gene lost 1 base, with 11 bases spanning the gap. Germline loops: CDR1 DFQATT, CDR2 SNEGSKA (reference sequence). The CDR3 bases are TGCAGTGCTATCGGGGGCTCGAGCAATCAGCCCCAGCATTTT. The encoded protein is CSAIGGSSNQPQHF.

This clonotype was seen only a few times. This rearrangement joins TRBV14 to TRBJ1-1, with TRBD1 as a possible D gene (5 bases). CDR3 length: 16 amino acids. From germline, CDR1 is SGHDN and CDR2 FVKESK. The V and J ends lost 3 bases and 4 bases respectively, with 18 bases between them. The CDR3 spells CASSQNWRGRSTEAFF. The CDR3 coding sequence is TGTGCCAGCAGCCAGAATTGGAGGGGTCGGAGCACTGAAGCTTTCTTT.

The rearrangement joins TRBV29-1 to TRBJ1-1, with TRBD1 matching over 12 bases. CDR1 SQVTM and CDR2 ANQGSEA come from the germline V gene. After removal of 2 bases from V and 7 bases from J, the junction contained 5 bases not matched to a gene. The CDR3 has 14 residues. CDR3: CSVERDRGHGEAFF. As DNA, the CDR3 is TGCAGCGTTGAAAGGGACAGGGGGCACGGTGAAGCTTTCTTT.

This chain joins TRBV20-1 and TRBJ2-1; 9 positions match TRBD2. V lost 1 base to trimming and J lost 14 bases; unmatched junction nucleotides: 12. The CDR3 covers 14 residues. CDR1 and CDR2 from the germline V gene are DFQATT and SNEGSKA (reference sequence). Here the CDR3 DNA reads TGCAGTGCTAGAGCCGAGCGGGGGGCTAACCGTGAGTTCTTC. Protein: CSARAERGANREFF.

The chain carries TRBV10-3 and TRBJ2-7; the match to TRBD2 covers 8 bases. The V segment lost 2 bases and the J segment 2 bases; nucleotides outside the gene matches: 8. CDR1 and CDR2 (germline): ENHRY, SYGVKD. CDR3 size: 16 residues. CDR3 residues: CAISETSTSAPYEQYF. CDR3 DNA sequence: TGTGCCATCAGTGAGACCTCGACTAGCGCGCCCTACGAGCAGTACTTC.

This clonotype was detected only a few times. Its ends do not fully match the called genes, so a read error is possible. V usage is TRBV19 and J usage is TRBJ1-1; 8 bases align to TRBD1. This CDR3 spans 14 amino acids. Per the germline V gene, CDR1 is LNHDA and CDR2 is SQIVND (reference sequence). This chain's CDR3 is CTSTRTGKNTEAFF. CDR3 nucleotides: TGTACCAGTACACGGACAGGGAAGAACACTGAAGCTTTCTTT.

This clonotype has just one count. A much larger clone is a single base away; this may be a read error. This chain links TRBV20-1 with TRBJ2-7, with 8 bases that match TRBD2. Looked up from germline, CDR1 is DFQATT and CDR2 is SNEGSKA (reference sequence). The CDR3 length is 12 residues. CDR3: CSAREGLHEQCF. The CDR3 nucleotides read TGCAGTGCTCGGGAGGGCCTCCACGAGCAGTGCTTC.

The chain carries TRBV7-6 and TRBJ1-1; possibly TRBD1 for D (6 bases). Trimming took off 1 base at V and 0 bases at J, with 15 bases between the two ends. This CDR3 region has 17 residues. CDR1 is SGHVS and CDR2 is FNYEAQ in the germline V gene. The CDR3 DNA reads TGTGCCAGCAGCTTAGAGGTCAGGGGCCCCCTGAACACTGAAGCTTTCTTT. Translating it yields CASSLEVRGPLNTEAFF.

This clonotype has only a few counts. The chain is built from TRBV7-8 and TRBJ1-4, with D maybe TRBD1 (5 bases). Germline loops: CDR1 SGHVS, CDR2 FQNEAQ. Trimming took 5 bases from V and 4 from J, leaving 11 bases between them. There are 14 residues in the CDR3. CDR3 sequence (DNA): TGTGCCAGCAGCCCGGGACCCATTAATGAAAAACTGTTTTTT. Amino acids: CASSPGPINEKLFF.

V usage is TRBV6-5 and J usage is TRBJ2-5; D may be TRBD2 (6 bases). Germline V gene data show CDR1 as MNHEY and CDR2 as SVGAGI. The CDR3 consists of 13 residues. The V end was cut by 10 bases, the J end by 1 base, with 13 bases between. The CDR3 DNA is TGTGCCACCCAGCGGGTTTGCCAAGAGACCCAGTACTTC. Translating it yields CATQRVCQETQYF.

The V call is TRBV20-1, the J call TRBJ1-2; 7 nucleotides line up with TRBD1. CDR1 is DFQATT and CDR2 is SNEGSKA in the germline V gene (reference sequence). Trimming took 5 bases from V and 8 from J; bases not matched to a gene: 8. This CDR3 comprises 12 residues. This CDR3 reads CSARTTGNGYTF. The CDR3 DNA follows: TGCAGTGCTCGGACGACAGGGAACGGCTACACCTTC.

There are a few counts of this clonotype. V usage is TRBV13 and J usage is TRBJ2-1; TRBD2 agrees at 8 bases. Germline V gene lookup returns CDR1 PRHDT and CDR2 FYEKMQ (reference sequence). The CDR3 has 17 residues. V lost 0 bases, J lost 7 bases, and 11 bases stayed unmatched. The chain's CDR3 is CASSLGPGTSSRNEQFF. The CDR3 DNA reads TGTGCCAGCAGCTTAGGGCCCGGGACTAGTTCAAGGAATGAGCAGTTCTTC.

This clonotype was seen ten or more times. The gene calls are TRBV5-5 and TRBJ1-1, with 9 bases aligning to TRBD1. The germline V gene has CDR1 SGHKS and CDR2 YYEKEE (reference sequence). There are 13 residues in the CDR3. V dropped 4 bases and J dropped 3; count of bases not matched to a gene: 1. The CDR3 here is CASSRDRDTEAFF. The CDR3 DNA sequence: TGTGCCAGCAGCCGGGACAGGGACACTGAAGCTTTCTTT.

This clonotype was seen repeatedly, ten times or more. The genes are TRBV29-1 and TRBJ2-1; a weak D match, TRBD2 (6 bases). This CDR3 is 13 amino acids long. V was pared by 5 bases and J by 6 bases, with 14 bases between. Germline-derived CDR1 and CDR2 are SQVTM and ANQGSEA. Here the CDR3 DNA reads TGCAGCGTTTCGGGAGTAAGTGTCAATGAGCAGTTCTTC. Protein sequence: CSVSGVSVNEQFF.